In this sample, the clone carrying this T cell receptor beta chain turned up a few times. Its antigen is currently unknown. The sample comes from a study of vaccination effects on CD4 cells after COVID-19. This CDR3 comprises 13 residues. The germline V gene encodes CDR1 SNHLY and CDR2 FYNNEI. V was shortened by 8 bases and J by 7 bases, with 15 bases between the two germline ends. TCRdb keeps only in-frame clones here, not all; method: immunoSEQ multiplex PCR. Of 60,000 to 65,000 clones in the sample, roughly 75% are singletons; the top ten hold around 3.8%. Viral peptide pool expansion of antigen-specific CD4+ T cells preceded sequencing in the ViraFEST assay. An approximately ten-day culture period preceded the isolation of CD4+ T cells. Each vaccine recipient was nucleocapsid antibody negative and had no prior SARS-CoV-2 infection.

The receptor was derived from a human donor who received a COVID-19 vaccine. Sequencing was performed on CD4+ T cells from PBMCs cultured with HCoV-OC43 spike peptides, taken before COVID-19 vaccination. The subset was: HCoV-OC43 spike overlapping peptide pool stimulation. V gene TRBV2 combines with J gene TRBJ1-5; TRBD1 might be the D (6 bases). The CDR3 bases are TGTGCCAGCGATCGGGGGCTCAGGCAGCCCCAGCATTTT. As protein: CASDRGLRQPQHF.